This TCR beta chain was recorded in a study of blood T cells in healthy people across ages. Study-level information: About one barcoded beta molecule per two T cells came from capture by template switching. Overall study results and limits: Because sorting was not performed, PBMCs prevented conclusive naive versus antigen-experienced comparison. It was held that the diversity estimates obtained from one million T cells were underestimates.

A second roughly 6 to 11 cycle PCR used barcoded and J-beta primers. Carrying 12 random nucleotides, a template-switch adaptor labeled each individual cDNA molecule. One entry per CDR3 protein, called by TCRdb with MiXCR from the 5' RACE reads. The sample lists some 860,000 distinct CDR3 sequences; approximately 53% were seen once. On this clonotype itself: Antigen: not known.

With V trimmed by 1 base and J by 4 bases, 11 bases remained unmatched. This CDR3 has 17 amino acids. CDR1 DFQATT and CDR2 SNEGSKA come from the germline V gene (reference sequence). The V call is TRBV20-1, the J call TRBJ2-1; 9 bases map to TRBD2. The receptor was isolated from a man in his forties in good health. The sequencing sample was made of blood. The CDR3 sequence: CSARGLAESAYYNEQFF. In nucleotides, the CDR3 is TGCAGTGCTAGAGGACTAGCGGAGAGCGCATATTACAATGAGCAGTTCTTC.